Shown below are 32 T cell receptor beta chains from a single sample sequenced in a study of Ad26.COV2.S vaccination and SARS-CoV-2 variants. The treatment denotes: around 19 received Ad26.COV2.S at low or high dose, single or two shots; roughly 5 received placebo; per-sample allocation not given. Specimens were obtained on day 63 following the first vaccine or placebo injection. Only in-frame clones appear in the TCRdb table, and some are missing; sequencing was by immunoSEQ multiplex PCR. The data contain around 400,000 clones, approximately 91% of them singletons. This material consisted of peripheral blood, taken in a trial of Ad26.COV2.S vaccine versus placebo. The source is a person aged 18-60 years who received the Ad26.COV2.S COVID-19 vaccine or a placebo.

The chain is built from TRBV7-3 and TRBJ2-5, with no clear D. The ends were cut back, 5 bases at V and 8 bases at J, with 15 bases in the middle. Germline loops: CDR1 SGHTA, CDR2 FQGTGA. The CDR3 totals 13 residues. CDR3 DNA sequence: TGTGCCAGCAGCAGAACCGGTACCGGTACCCAGTACTTC. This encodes CASSRTGTGTQYF. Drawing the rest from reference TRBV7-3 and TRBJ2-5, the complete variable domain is GAGVSQTPSNKVTEKGKYVELRCDPISGHTALYWYRQSLGQGPEFLIYFQGTGAADDSGLPNDRFFAVRPEGSVSTLKIQRTERGDSAVYLCASSRTGTGTQYFGPGTRLLVL.

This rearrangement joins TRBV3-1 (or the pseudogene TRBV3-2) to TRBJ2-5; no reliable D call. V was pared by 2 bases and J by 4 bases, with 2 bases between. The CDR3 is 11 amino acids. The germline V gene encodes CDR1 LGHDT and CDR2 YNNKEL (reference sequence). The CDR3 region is CASSQLETQYF. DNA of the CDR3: TGTGCCAGCAGCCAATTAGAGACCCAGTACTTC.

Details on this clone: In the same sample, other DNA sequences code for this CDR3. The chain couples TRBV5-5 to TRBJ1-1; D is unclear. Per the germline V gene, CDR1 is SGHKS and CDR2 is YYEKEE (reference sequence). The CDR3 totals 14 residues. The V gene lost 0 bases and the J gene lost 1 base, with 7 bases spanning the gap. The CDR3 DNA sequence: TGTGCCAGCAGCTTGGGGACGGCGAACACTGAAGCTTTCTTT. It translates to CASSLGTANTEAFF.

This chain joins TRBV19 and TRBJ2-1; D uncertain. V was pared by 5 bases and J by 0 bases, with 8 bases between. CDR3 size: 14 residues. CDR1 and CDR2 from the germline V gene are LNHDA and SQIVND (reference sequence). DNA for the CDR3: TGTGCCAGTAGTCTAAAATACTCCTACAATGAGCAGTTCTTC. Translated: CASSLKYSYNEQFF.

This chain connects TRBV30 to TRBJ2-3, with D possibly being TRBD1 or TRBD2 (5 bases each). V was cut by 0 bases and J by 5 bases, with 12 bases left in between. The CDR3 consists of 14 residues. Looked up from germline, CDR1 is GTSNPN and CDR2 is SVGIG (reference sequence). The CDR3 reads CAWSVIGAGDTQYF. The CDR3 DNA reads TGTGCCTGGAGTGTCATAGGGGCGGGAGATACGCAGTATTTT. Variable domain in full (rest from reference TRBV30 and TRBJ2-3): SQTIHQWPATLVQPVGSPLSLECTVEGTSNPNLYWYRQAAGRGLQLLFYSVGIGQISSEVPQNLSASRPQDRQFILSSKKLLLSDSGFYLCAWSVIGAGDTQYFGPGTRLTVL.

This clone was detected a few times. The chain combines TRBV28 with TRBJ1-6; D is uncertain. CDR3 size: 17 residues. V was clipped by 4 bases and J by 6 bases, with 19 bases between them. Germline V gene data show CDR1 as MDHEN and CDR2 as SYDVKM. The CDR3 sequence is CASSSTSVAFFNSPLHF. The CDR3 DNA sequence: TGTGCCAGCAGTTCTACGTCCGTTGCTTTCTTTAATTCACCCCTCCACTTT.

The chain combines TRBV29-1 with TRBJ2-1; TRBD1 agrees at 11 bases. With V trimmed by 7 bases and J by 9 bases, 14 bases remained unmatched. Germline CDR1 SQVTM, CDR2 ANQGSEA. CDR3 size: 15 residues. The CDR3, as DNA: TGCAGCGCCACATATGGACAGGGGGCGGGAGGTGAGCAGTTCTTC. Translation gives CSATYGQGAGGEQFF.

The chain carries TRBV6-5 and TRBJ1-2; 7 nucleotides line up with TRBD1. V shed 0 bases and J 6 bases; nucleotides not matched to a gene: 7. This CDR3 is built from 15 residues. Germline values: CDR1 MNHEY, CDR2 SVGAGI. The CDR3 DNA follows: TGTGCCAGCAGTTACTCCAGGCAGGGGGTGGATGGCTACACCTTC. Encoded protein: CASSYSRQGVDGYTF.

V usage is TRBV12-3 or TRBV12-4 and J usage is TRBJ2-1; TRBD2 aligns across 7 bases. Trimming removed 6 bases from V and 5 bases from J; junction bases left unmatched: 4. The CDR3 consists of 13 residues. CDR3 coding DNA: TGTGCCAGCAGACGGGCGGGGGACAATGAGCAGTTCTTC. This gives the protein CASRRAGDNEQFF.

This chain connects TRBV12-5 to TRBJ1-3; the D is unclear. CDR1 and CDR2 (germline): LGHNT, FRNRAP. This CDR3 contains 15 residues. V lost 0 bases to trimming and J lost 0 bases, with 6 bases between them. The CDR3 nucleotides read TGTGCTAGTGGTTTGGTGGTTCTCTCTGGAAACACCATATATTTT. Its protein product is CASGLVVLSGNTIYF.

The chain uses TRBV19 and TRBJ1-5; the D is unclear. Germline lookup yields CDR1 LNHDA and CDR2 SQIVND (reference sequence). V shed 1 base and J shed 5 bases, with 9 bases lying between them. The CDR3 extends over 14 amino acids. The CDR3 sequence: CASSIGARYQPQHF. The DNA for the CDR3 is TGTGCCAGTAGTATAGGGGCCAGGTATCAGCCCCAGCATTTT.

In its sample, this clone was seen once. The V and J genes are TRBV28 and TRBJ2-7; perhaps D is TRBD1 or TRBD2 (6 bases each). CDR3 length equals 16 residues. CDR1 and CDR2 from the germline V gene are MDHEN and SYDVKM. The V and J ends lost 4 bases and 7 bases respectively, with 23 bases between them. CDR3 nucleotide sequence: TGTGCCAGCAGTTCCCCAGGGGTGGAGGGGCCATTGGAGCAGTACTTC. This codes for CASSSPGVEGPLEQYF.

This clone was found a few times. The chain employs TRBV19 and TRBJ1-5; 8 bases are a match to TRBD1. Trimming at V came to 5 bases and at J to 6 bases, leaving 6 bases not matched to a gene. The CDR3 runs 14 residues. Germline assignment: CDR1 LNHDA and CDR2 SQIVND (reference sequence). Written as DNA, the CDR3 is TGTGCCAGTAGTCCTCGACAGGGGAGTCAGCCCCAGCATTTT. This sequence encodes CASSPRQGSQPQHF.

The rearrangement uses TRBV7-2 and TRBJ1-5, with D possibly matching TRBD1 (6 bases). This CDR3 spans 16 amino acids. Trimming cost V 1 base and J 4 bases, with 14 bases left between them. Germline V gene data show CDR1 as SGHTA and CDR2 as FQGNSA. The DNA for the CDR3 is TGTGCCAGCAGCTTAGTTTCAGTGCAGGGGAATCAGCCCCAGCATTTT. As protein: CASSLVSVQGNQPQHF.

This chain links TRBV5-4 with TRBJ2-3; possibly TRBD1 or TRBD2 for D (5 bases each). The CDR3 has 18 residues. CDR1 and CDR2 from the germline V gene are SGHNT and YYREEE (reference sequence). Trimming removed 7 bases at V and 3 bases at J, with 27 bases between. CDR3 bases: TGTGCCAGCGAACGGACTCTGGGGACCCCTATGGGGACAGATACGCAGTATTTT. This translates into CASERTLGTPMGTDTQYF.

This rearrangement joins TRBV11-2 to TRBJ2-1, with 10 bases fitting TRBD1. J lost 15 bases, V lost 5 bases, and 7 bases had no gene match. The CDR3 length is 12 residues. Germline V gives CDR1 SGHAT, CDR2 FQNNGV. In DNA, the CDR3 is TGTGCCAGCAGCCCTGGGACAGGGGAACTGTTCTTC. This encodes CASSPGTGELFF.

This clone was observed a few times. CDR3 in amino acids: CASSIIGSTNQPQHF. Written as DNA, the CDR3 is TGTGCCAGTAGTATAATCGGGTCCACTAATCAGCCCCAGCATTTT. The V and J genes are TRBV19 and TRBJ1-5; D uncertain. Germline V gene lookup returns CDR1 LNHDA and CDR2 SQIVND (reference sequence). Trimming removed 2 bases from V and 4 bases from J, with 12 bases in between. This CDR3 comprises 15 residues.

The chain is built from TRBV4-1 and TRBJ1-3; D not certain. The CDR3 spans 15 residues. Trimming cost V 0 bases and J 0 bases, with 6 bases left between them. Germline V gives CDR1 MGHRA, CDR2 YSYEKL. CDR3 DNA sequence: TGCGCCAGCAGCCAAGACTTGTTCTCTGGAAACACCATATATTTT. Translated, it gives CASSQDLFSGNTIYF.

This chain's CDR3 is CAWSASSVFQETQYF. In DNA, the CDR3 is TGTGCCTGGAGTGCCTCTAGCGTATTCCAAGAGACCCAGTACTTC. The chain combines TRBV30 with TRBJ2-5, with D perhaps matching TRBD2 (6 bases). Deletions cut 1 base from V and 1 base from J, with 13 bases between. This CDR3 has 15 amino acids. CDR1 is GTSNPN, CDR2 SVGIG, per germline (reference sequence).

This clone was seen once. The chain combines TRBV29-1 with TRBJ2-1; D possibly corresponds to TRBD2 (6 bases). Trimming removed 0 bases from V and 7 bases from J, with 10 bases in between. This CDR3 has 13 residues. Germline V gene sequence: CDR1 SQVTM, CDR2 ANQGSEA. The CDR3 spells CSVEEGLANEQFF. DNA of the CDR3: TGCAGCGTTGAAGAAGGGCTAGCGAATGAGCAGTTCTTC.

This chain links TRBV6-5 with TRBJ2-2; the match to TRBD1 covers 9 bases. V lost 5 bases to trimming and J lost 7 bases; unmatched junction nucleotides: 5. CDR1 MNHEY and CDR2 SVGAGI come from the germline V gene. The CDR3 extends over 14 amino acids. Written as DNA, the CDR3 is TGTGCCAGCAGTCCCGGGACAGGGTTCGGGGAGCTGTTTTTT. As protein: CASSPGTGFGELFF.

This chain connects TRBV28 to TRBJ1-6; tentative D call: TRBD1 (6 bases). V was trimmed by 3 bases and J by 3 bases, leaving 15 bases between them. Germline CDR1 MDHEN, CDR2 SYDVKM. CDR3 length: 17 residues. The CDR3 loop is CASSFPSLGGYNSPLHF. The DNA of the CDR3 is TGTGCCAGCAGTTTCCCCTCCCTAGGGGGCTATAATTCACCCCTCCACTTT. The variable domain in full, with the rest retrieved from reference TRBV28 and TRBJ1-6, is DVKVTQSSRYLVKRTGEKVFLECVQDMDHENMFWYRQDPGLGLRLIYFSYDVKMKEKGDIPEGYSVSREKKERFSLILESASTNQTSMYLCASSFPSLGGYNSPLHFGNGTRLTVT.

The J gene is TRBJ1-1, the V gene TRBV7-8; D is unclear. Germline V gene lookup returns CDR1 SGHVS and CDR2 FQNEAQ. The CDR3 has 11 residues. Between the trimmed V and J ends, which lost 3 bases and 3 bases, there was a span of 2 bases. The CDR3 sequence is CASSFDTEAFF. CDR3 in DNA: TGTGCCAGCAGCTTTGACACTGAAGCTTTCTTT.

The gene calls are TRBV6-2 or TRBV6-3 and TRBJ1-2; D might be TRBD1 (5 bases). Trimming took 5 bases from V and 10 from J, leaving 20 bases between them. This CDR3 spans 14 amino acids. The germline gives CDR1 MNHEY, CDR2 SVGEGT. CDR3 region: CASSPWGGADLYTF. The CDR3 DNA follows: TGTGCCAGCAGTCCCTGGGGCGGCGCGGATCTCTACACCTTC.

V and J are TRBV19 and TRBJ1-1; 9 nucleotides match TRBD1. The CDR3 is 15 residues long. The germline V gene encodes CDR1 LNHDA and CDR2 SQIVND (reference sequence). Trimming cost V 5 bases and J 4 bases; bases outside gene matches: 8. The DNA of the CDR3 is TGTGCCAGTAGTCCCATAGGACAGGGGTCCACTGAAGCTTTCTTT. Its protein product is CASSPIGQGSTEAFF.

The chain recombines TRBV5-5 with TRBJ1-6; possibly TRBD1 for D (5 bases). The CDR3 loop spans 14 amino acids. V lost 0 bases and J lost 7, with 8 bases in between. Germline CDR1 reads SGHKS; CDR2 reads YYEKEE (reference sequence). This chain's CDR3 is CASSLVGGNSPLHF. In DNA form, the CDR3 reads TGTGCCAGCAGCTTGGTTGGGGGAAATTCACCCCTCCACTTT.

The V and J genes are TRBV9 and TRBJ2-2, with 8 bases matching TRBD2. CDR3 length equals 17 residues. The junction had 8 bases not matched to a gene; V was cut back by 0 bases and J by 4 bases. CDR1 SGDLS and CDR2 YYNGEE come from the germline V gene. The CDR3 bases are TGTGCCAGCAGCGTAGGTGGCGGGAGGACCGTCACCGGGGAGCTGTTTTTT. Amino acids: CASSVGGGRTVTGELFF.

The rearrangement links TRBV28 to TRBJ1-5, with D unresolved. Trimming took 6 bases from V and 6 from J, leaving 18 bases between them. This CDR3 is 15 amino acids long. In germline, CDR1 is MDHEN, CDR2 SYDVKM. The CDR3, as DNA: TGTGCCAGCAGCAGAGTTGGAGGGTCTAGTCAGCCCCAGCATTTT. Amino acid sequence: CASSRVGGSSQPQHF.

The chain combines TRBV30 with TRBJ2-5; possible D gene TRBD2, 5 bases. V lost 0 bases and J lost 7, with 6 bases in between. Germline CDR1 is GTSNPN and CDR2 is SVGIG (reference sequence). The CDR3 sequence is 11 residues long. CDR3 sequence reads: CAWSVGGTQYF. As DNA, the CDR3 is TGTGCCTGGAGTGTCGGAGGGACCCAGTACTTC. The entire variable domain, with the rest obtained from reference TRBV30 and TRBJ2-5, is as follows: SQTIHQWPATLVQPVGSPLSLECTVEGTSNPNLYWYRQAAGRGLQLLFYSVGIGQISSEVPQNLSASRPQDRQFILSSKKLLLSDSGFYLCAWSVGGTQYFGPGTRLLVL.

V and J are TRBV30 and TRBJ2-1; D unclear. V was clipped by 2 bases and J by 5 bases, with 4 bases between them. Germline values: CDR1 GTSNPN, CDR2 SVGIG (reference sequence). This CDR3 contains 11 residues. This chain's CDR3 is CAWSQNNEQFF. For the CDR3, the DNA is TGTGCCTGGAGTCAGAACAATGAGCAGTTCTTC.

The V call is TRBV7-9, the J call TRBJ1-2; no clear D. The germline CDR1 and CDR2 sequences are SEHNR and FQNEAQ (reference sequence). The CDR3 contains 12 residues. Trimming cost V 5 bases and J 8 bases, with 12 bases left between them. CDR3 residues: CASSPDKEGYTF. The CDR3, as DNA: TGTGCCAGCAGCCCAGACAAGGAAGGCTACACCTTC.

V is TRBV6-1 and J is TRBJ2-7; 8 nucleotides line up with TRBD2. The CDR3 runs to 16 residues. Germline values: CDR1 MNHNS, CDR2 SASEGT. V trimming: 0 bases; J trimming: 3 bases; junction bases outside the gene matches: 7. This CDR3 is CASSEAERENGYEQYF. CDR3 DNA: TGTGCCAGCAGTGAAGCAGAGCGGGAGAATGGCTACGAGCAGTACTTC.